This T cell receptor (beta chain) is from a study of blood T cell repertoires in COVID-19. Background on the study: The study drew acute and convalescent COVID-19 samples from the United States, Italy and Spain.

Germline trimming cut 2 bases from V and 2 bases from J; bases unmatched to any gene: 7. This CDR3 is 18 amino acids long. Using immunoSEQ multiplex PCR, the repertoire was profiled, and TCRdb retains in-frame clones only, with some absent. The data hold some 260,000 clones, with over 75% observed a single time. V usage is TRBV6-7 and J usage is TRBJ2-1, with 12 bases that match TRBD2. TRBV6-7 is marked as an open reading frame, function uncertain. Sequencing was done on a sample of peripheral blood. The source of this sequence is a woman aged 25 to 39 with acute or convalescent COVID-19. In nucleotides, the CDR3 is TGTGCCAGCAGTTACCTTCCTAGCGGGAGGGGGCCCTACAATGAGCAGTTCTTC. Protein product: CASSYLPSGRGPYNEQFF.